A selection of T cell receptor beta chains follows, all from one sample in a study of shared clonotypes between healthy human individuals. Measured with immunoSEQ multiplex PCR; TCRdb has only the in-frame clones, and not every one. The table records some 2.4 million clones, 93% of them present only once. The source material was naive CD4+ T cells from PBMCs. All receptors come from a man aged 18 to 30 in good health. Some clones in this sample may be carry-over from other donors' samples. CDR3s include the opening cysteine and the closing phenylalanine or tryptophan. D genes are given only for firm matches. Clone size is given for some rows only: seen once, a few or many times, or a class if the clone is expanded.

V gene: TRBV19
clone size: .
D gene: .
J gene: TRBJ1-2
CDR3 DNA: TGTGCCAGTAGTGCCATAGGAGGAGGAAGCTATGGCTACACCTTC
CDR3 protein: CASSAIGGGSYGYTF

V gene: TRBV5-4
clone size: .
D gene: .
J gene: TRBJ2-5
CDR3 DNA: TGTGCCAGCAGCTTGGCGTCCTCGGAGGAGGAGACCCAGTACTTC
CDR3 protein: CASSLASSEEETQYF

V gene: TRBV28
clone size: once
D gene: .
J gene: TRBJ2-2
CDR3 DNA: TGTGCCAGCATGCTTACGAACACCGGGGAGCTGTTTTTT
CDR3 protein: CASMLTNTGELFF

V gene: TRBV7-2
clone size: .
D gene: .
J gene: TRBJ1-2
CDR3 DNA: TGTGCCAGCAGCAGGGAACAGGGTCCTATTAGAGGCTACACCTTC
CDR3 protein: CASSREQGPIRGYTF

V gene: TRBV19
clone size: .
D gene: .
J gene: TRBJ2-7
CDR3 DNA: TGTGCCAGTCACCCCGGCCCGGGGGGCGCGGGCGAGCAGTACTTC
CDR3 protein: CASHPGPGGAGEQYF

V gene: TRBV6-5
clone size: .
D gene: .
J gene: TRBJ1-5
CDR3 DNA: TGTGCCAGCAGTGCTGGTTATAGCAATCAGCCCCAGCATTTT
CDR3 protein: CASSAGYSNQPQHF

V gene: TRBV7-2
clone size: .
D gene: TRBD2
J gene: TRBJ2-1
CDR3 DNA: TGTGCCAGCAGCTTAGCGATCGGTACTAGCGGAACCTACAATGAGCAGTTCTTC
CDR3 protein: CASSLAIGTSGTYNEQFF

V gene: TRBV6-6
clone size: .
D gene: .
J gene: TRBJ2-2
CDR3 DNA: TGTGCCAGCAGTGACACTCCGAACACCGGGGAGCTGTTTTTT
CDR3 protein: CASSDTPNTGELFF

V gene: TRBV11-2
clone size: once
D gene: .
J gene: TRBJ1-2
CDR3 DNA: TGTGCCAGCAGCTCCCCCCGGGAGCGTTACTATGGCTACACCTTC
CDR3 protein: CASSSPRERYYGYTF

V gene: TRBV19
clone size: .
D gene: .
J gene: TRBJ2-2
CDR3 DNA: TGTGCCAGTTCCCCCCTTGGACAGAACACCGGGGAGCTGTTTTTT
CDR3 protein: CASSPLGQNTGELFF

V gene: TRBV5-1
clone size: .
D gene: .
J gene: TRBJ1-5
CDR3 DNA: TGCGCCAGCAGCTTGGAGCCTAATGGGCCCCAGCATTTT
CDR3 protein: CASSLEPNGPQHF

V gene: TRBV19
clone size: .
D gene: .
J gene: TRBJ1-1
CDR3 DNA: TGTGCCAGTACTGACAGAATTATGAACACTGAAGCTTTCTTT
CDR3 protein: CASTDRIMNTEAFF

V gene: TRBV5-6
clone size: .
D gene: .
J gene: TRBJ1-6
CDR3 DNA: TGTGCCAGCAGCTTAAAGGTAGGTCGTCTCTATTCACCCCTCCACTTT
CDR3 protein: CASSLKVGRLYSPLHF

V gene: TRBV5-4
clone size: .
D gene: TRBD2
J gene: TRBJ2-1
CDR3 DNA: TGTGCCAGCAGCGCTAGGACTAGCGCCTACAATGAGCAGTTCTTC
CDR3 protein: CASSARTSAYNEQFF